The clone carrying this T cell receptor (beta chain) has a handful of counts. Its target is unknown. This sample is part of a study of cytomegalovirus exposure and HLA in healthy donors. Looking at the study overall: Prior work identified under 130 million unique TCR beta sequences in 150 million to 200 million T cells.

It was with 60 Vbeta and 13 Jbeta primers that the PCR ran. Libraries were prepared by immunoSEQ multiplex PCR; TCRdb keeps only in-frame clonotypes and omits some of them. This table holds approximately 100,000 clones, 70% to 85% found once. General observations from the study: Per published reports, the classifier diagnosed cytomegalovirus status with high specificity and sensitivity. Some TCR beta chains (164 of them) were listed as cytomegalovirus-associated.

Sequencing used PBMCs. This TCR came from a boy aged 5-17 years in good health and CMV-seronegative.

The CDR3 region has the DNA TGCGCCAGCAGCTTGGAGGGCAGAGGGCACACTGAAGCTTTCTTT. This encodes CASSLEGRGHTEAFF. The chain uses TRBV5-1 and TRBJ1-1, with unresolved D. The CDR3 is made up of 15 amino acids. Germline assignment: CDR1 SGHRS and CDR2 YFSETQ. V was trimmed by 0 bases and J by 3 bases, leaving 12 bases between them.